Listed below are T cell receptor beta chains from one sample, sequenced in a study of response to subunit inactivated influenza vaccine. TCRdb independently ran MiXCR on the RT-PCR reads; one entry per CDR3 protein. Seen here are fewer than 750,000 distinct CDR3 sequences, 12% to 15% observed once, and the top ten hold 11%. Source: PBMCs from blood, taken 11 to 12 days after vaccination. The receptor source for this set is a man between 50 and 59 years old who received an inactivated influenza vaccine. Each CDR3 is given with its conserved first and last residue. A D gene is named only where the DNA matches it firmly. Not all rows give a size; the values are once, few, many and, for expanded clones, a class.

. many TRBJ2-5 TRBV5-1 CASSSNQETQYF TGCGCCAGCAGCTCAAACCAAGAGACCCAGTACTTC
. few TRBJ2-1 TRBV7-2 CASSTGGSGYYNEQFF TGTGCCAGCAGCACCGGTGGTAGCGGTTACTACAATGAGCAGTTCTTC
. once TRBJ2-1 TRBV5-1 CASSPGLGDGTNNEQFF TGCGCCAGCAGCCCTGGACTCGGGGACGGAACAAACAATGAGCAGTTCTTC
. few TRBJ2-5 TRBV5-1 CASRGDQETQYF TGCGCCAGCAGGGGGGATCAAGAGACCCAGTACTTC
TRBD2 many TRBJ2-3 TRBV2 CASRALAGGTDTQYF TGTGCCAGCAGGGCACTAGCGGGCGGCACAGATACGCAGTATTTT
TRBD1 many TRBJ2-7 TRBV7-2 CASSLTGAPYEQYF TGTGCCAGCAGCTTAACAGGGGCCCCCTACGAGCAGTACTTC
. many TRBJ2-7 TRBV7-9 CASSFSAGGDYEQYF TGTGCCAGCAGCTTTTCGGCAGGTGGGGACTACGAGCAGTACTTC
. . TRBJ1-2 TRBV13 CASSLAGGHQNYGYTF TGTGCCAGCAGCTTGGCCGGGGGACACCAAAACTATGGCTACACCTTC
. . TRBJ2-2 TRBV12-3/TRBV12-4 CASSLTGLTGELFF TGTGCCAGCAGTTTAACAGGGCTGACCGGGGAGCTGTTTTTT
. few TRBJ2-2 TRBV15 CATSRDGYTGELFF TGTGCCACCAGCAGAGATGGTTACACCGGGGAGCTGTTTTTT
. . TRBJ2-3 TRBV6-1 CASSPAPRNTDTQYF TGTGCCAGCAGTCCGGCCCCCCGCAACACAGATACGCAGTATTTT
. . TRBJ2-7 TRBV6-2/TRBV6-3 CASSFGPQQYF TGTGCCAGCAGTTTCGGACCCCAGCAGTACTTC
. few TRBJ1-1 TRBV6-5 CASSYSNSNTEAFF TGTGCCAGCAGTTACTCGAATTCTAACACTGAAGCTTTCTTT
TRBD1 . TRBJ1-3 TRBV19 CASSPQQGNTIYF TGTGCCAGTAGTCCTCAACAGGGGAACACCATATATTTT
. . TRBJ2-5 TRBV21-1 CASSKGPDREETQYF TGTGCCAGCAGCAAGGGCCCGGACAGGGAAGAGACCCAGTACTTC
. few TRBJ1-6 TRBV12-3/TRBV12-4 CASSLYPHNSPLHF TGTGCCAGCTCACTCTACCCCCATAATTCACCCCTCCACTTT
. few TRBJ2-3 TRBV4-3 CASSQGRYGSTDTQYF TGCGCCAGCAGCCAAGGTCGCTACGGTAGCACAGATACGCAGTATTTT
TRBD2 few TRBJ2-5 TRBV20-1 CSARVFSGRVTKAQYF TGCAGTGCTAGAGTATTTTCCGGGAGGGTGACGAAGGCCCAGTACTTC
. . TRBJ2-2 TRBV19 CAGEQGNTGELFF TGTGCCGGGGAACAGGGGAACACCGGGGAGCTGTTTTTT
. . TRBJ1-6 TRBV4-2 CASSQGASRLPPLHF TGTGCCAGCAGCCAAGGGGCCAGCCGCCTGCCACCCCTCCACTTT
TRBD1 . TRBJ2-5 TRBV2 CASSGTGAETQYF TGTGCCAGCAGCGGGACAGGGGCAGAGACCCAGTACTTC
. many TRBJ2-7 TRBV6-2/TRBV6-3 CASSVTTYEQYF TGTGCCAGCTCGGTAACAACCTACGAGCAGTACTTC
. . TRBJ1-1 TRBV6-5 CASSSVGVPNTEAFF TGTGCCAGCAGTTCAGTTGGAGTCCCGAACACTGAAGCTTTCTTT
. few TRBJ2-3 TRBV5-1 CASRADGYTDTQYF TGCGCCAGCAGGGCCGACGGATACACAGATACGCAGTATTTT
. few TRBJ2-1 TRBV18 CASSPPRASPNEQFF TGTGCCAGCTCACCACCCCGGGCATCACCGAATGAGCAGTTCTTC
. . TRBJ2-6 TRBV7-3 CASSLRASSGANVLTF TGTGCCAGCAGCTTAAGAGCTAGCTCTGGGGCCAACGTCCTGACTTTC
TRBD2 few TRBJ2-1 TRBV5-1 CASSLGLAGGPLYNEQFF TGCGCCAGCAGCTTGGGACTAGCGGGAGGGCCCCTCTACAATGAGCAGTTCTTC
. few TRBJ2-3 TRBV2 CASSVSGTDTQYF TGTGCCAGCAGTGTCTCAGGGACAGATACGCAGTATTTT
TRBD2 . TRBJ2-3 TRBV9 CASSVLAGEADTQYF TGTGCCAGCAGCGTCCTAGCGGGGGAAGCAGATACGCAGTATTTT
TRBD2 few TRBJ2-2 TRBV15 CATSRGTSGYTGELFF TGTGCCACCAGCAGAGGGACTAGCGGATACACCGGGGAGCTGTTTTTT
TRBD1 few TRBJ1-4 TRBV12-3/TRBV12-4 CASRPRQGGVEKLFF TGTGCCAGCAGACCCCGACAGGGTGGCGTTGAAAAACTGTTTTTT
TRBD1 . TRBJ2-1 TRBV7-3 CASSANPGQGLDERFF TGTGCCAGCAGCGCAAACCCGGGACAGGGTCTCGATGAGCGGTTCTTC
. . TRBJ2-7 TRBV6-2/TRBV6-3 CASIRDPSSYEQYF TGTGCCAGCATTCGAGATCCGAGCTCCTACGAGCAGTACTTC
. few TRBJ2-7 TRBV7-2 CASSPERTAYEQYF TGTGCCAGCAGCCCAGAAAGGACAGCCTACGAGCAGTACTTC
. . TRBJ2-2 TRBV7-2 CASSLERGALFF TGTGCCAGCAGCTTAGAGCGTGGGGCGCTGTTTTTT
. few TRBJ1-4 TRBV7-2 CASSPRTAGNEKLFF TGTGCCAGCAGCCCGCGGACGGCTGGAAATGAAAAACTGTTTTTT
TRBD2 few TRBJ2-1 TRBV13 CASSYTSGRAQEQFF TGTGCCAGCAGCTACACTAGCGGGAGGGCCCAAGAGCAGTTCTTC
. . TRBJ2-1 TRBV7-2 CASSSRLEDTRNEQFF TGTGCCAGCAGCTCTCGACTGGAAGATACCCGCAATGAGCAGTTCTTC
. many TRBJ2-5 TRBV5-5 CASSFGTQETQYF TGTGCCAGCAGCTTTGGGACACAAGAGACCCAGTACTTC
. few TRBJ2-3 TRBV5-1 CASSLVTLDASQITTDTQYF TGCGCCAGCAGCTTGGTCACCTTAGATGCCAGCCAAATCACCACAGATACGCAGTATTTT
. . TRBJ1-2 TRBV7-2 CASSLAAGGNYGYTF TGTGCCAGCAGCTTAGCCGCGGGGGGTAACTATGGCTACACCTTC
. few TRBJ1-2 TRBV6-2/TRBV6-3 CASSYIWGSELSGGYTF TGTGCCAGCAGTTACATTTGGGGCTCGGAACTCAGCGGTGGCTACACCTTC
. . TRBJ2-1 TRBV7-6 CASSYTGVGYNEQFF TGTGCCAGCAGCTATACAGGCGTCGGCTACAATGAGCAGTTCTTC
. few TRBJ2-2 TRBV5-4 CASSLSPTGNTGELFF TGTGCCAGCAGCTTGTCCCCGACAGGGAACACCGGGGAGCTGTTTTTT
. few TRBJ2-7 TRBV7-9 CASSLGDAVGYEQYF TGTGCCAGCAGCTTAGGGGACGCCGTGGGATACGAGCAGTACTTC
TRBD2 few TRBJ2-7 TRBV6-1 CASRRTGTSGILVGEQYF TGTGCCAGCAGACGGACCGGGACTAGCGGGATTCTAGTCGGCGAGCAGTACTTC
. . TRBJ2-5 TRBV7-8 CASSSPGTQQETQYF TGTGCCAGCAGCTCCCCCGGGACCCAACAAGAGACCCAGTACTTC
TRBD2 . TRBJ2-1 TRBV3-1 CASSQGGEGQYNEQFF TGTGCCAGCAGCCAAGGAGGGGAGGGTCAATACAATGAGCAGTTCTTC
. . TRBJ1-1 TRBV7-9 CASSLVQLEAFF TGTGCCAGCAGCTTAGTGCAGCTTGAAGCTTTCTTT
. few TRBJ2-7 TRBV6-1 CASNGGGYEQYF TGTGCCTCAAATGGGGGCGGCTACGAGCAGTACTTC
TRBD2 . TRBJ2-1 TRBV28 CASRRTSVNEQFF TGTGCCAGCAGGAGGACTAGCGTAAATGAGCAGTTCTTC
. . TRBJ2-5 TRBV6-2/TRBV6-3 CASSYSKTRDQYF TGTGCCAGCAGTTACTCGAAAACCCGCGACCAGTACTTC
TRBD2 . TRBJ2-5 TRBV5-1 CASSLALFGGQETQYF TGCGCCAGCAGCTTGGCGTTATTCGGGGGGCAAGAGACCCAGTACTTC